The clone carrying this T cell receptor (beta chain) occurred a few times. Antigen specificity is unknown. V was cut by 5 bases and J by 0 bases, with 8 bases left in between. The CDR3 runs to 15 residues. Germline-derived CDR1 and CDR2 are MNHEY and SMNVEV (reference sequence). The sample comes from a study of beta chain features in type 1 diabetes. The overall study: All samples combined gave just under 110 million sorted cells for examination.

Study results and caveats: Researchers caution that PCR might favor shorter templates, equally among patients and controls.

What was sequenced were expressed TCRB transcripts, since all of the isolated RNA had been reverse transcribed. Some clones are missing from TCRdb's copy, which holds only in-frame ones; the method was immunoSEQ multiplex PCR. The table has 160,000 or so clones, over 8.5% seen once. V usage is TRBV27 and J usage is TRBJ2-6; D ambiguous. Sequencing was carried out using central memory CD4+ T cells from blood. The receptor was derived from a man in his late teens or twenties in good health. CDR3 region: CASSILSSGANVLTF. The CDR3 DNA sequence: TGTGCCAGCAGTATCCTAAGCTCTGGGGCCAACGTCCTGACTTTC.